This paragraph reports one T cell receptor beta chain. What it binds is not known. It was CD45RO-negative cells, positively selected for CCR7, that made up naive CD8 cells, with terminally differentiated effector memory CD45RA+ cells excluded. Every donor, a Caucasian adult, lived in Nashville, Tennessee. The sample originates from a study of shared clonotypes between healthy human individuals. Findings and limits, study-wide: The study found about 5% of naive CD4 clonotypes shared across a few donors.

Measured with immunoSEQ multiplex PCR; TCRdb has only the in-frame clones, and not every one. The sample has under 600,000 clones, roughly 98% seen once. The sample comprised naive CD8+ T cells sorted from blood. The TCR originated in a man in his thirties or forties in good health.

This CDR3 reads CASSITPISPNYEQYF. Here the CDR3 DNA reads TGTGCCAGCAGCATTACACCGATCAGCCCAAACTACGAGCAGTACTTC. V is TRBV7-9 and J is TRBJ2-7, with D hard to call. This CDR3 is built from 16 residues. Germline CDR1 is SEHNR and CDR2 is FQNEAQ (reference sequence). Trimming stripped 5 bases from V and 3 bases from J, with 20 bases between.